Listed below are T cell receptor beta chains from one sample, sequenced in a study of blood T cell repertoires in COVID-19. Assay used: immunoSEQ multiplex PCR; TCRdb lists only in-frame clones, some missing. The sample holds 85,000 to 120,000 clones, 87% seen once. What was sequenced was peripheral blood. These receptors originate from a man in his fifties with active COVID-19. Both conserved end residues are part of each CDR3. D genes are given only for firm matches. For some rows the clone size is stated as once, few or many, or as a class when expanded; others skip it.

size: NA; V: TRBV6-4; D: TRBD2; J: TRBJ2-3; DNA: TGTGCCAGCAGTGACTCGACTAGCGTGAATACGCAGTATTTT; CDR3: CASSDSTSVNTQYF
size: NA; V: TRBV25-1; D: NA; J: TRBJ1-2; DNA: TGTGCCAGCAGTGAATCCAAGGGGGGCTACACCTTC; CDR3: CASSESKGGYTF
size: NA; V: TRBV4-1; D: TRBD1; J: TRBJ1-2; DNA: TGCGCCAGCAGCCAAGACCAGGGACAGGTAGGAGGCTACACCTTC; CDR3: CASSQDQGQVGGYTF
size: NA; V: TRBV9; D: NA; J: TRBJ1-1; DNA: TGTGCCAGCAGCGCGGGTGAGCGGGAGGCTGAAGCTTTCTTT; CDR3: CASSAGEREAEAFF
size: NA; V: TRBV3-1/TRBV3-2; D: TRBD2; J: TRBJ2-3; DNA: TGTGCCAGCAGCCAGCGGGGGGGGACAGATACGCAGTATTTT; CDR3: CASSQRGGTDTQYF
size: NA; V: TRBV9; D: NA; J: TRBJ1-3; DNA: TGTGCCAGCAGCGTGGACAGTGGAAACACCATATATTTT; CDR3: CASSVDSGNTIYF
size: NA; V: TRBV3-1/TRBV3-2; D: NA; J: TRBJ1-4; DNA: TGTGCCAGCAGCCCCGGGACTACCGTCCCTCGTGAAAAACTGTTTTTT; CDR3: CASSPGTTVPREKLFF
size: NA; V: TRBV15; D: TRBD1; J: TRBJ2-5; DNA: TGTGCCACCAGCAGAGAAGGTAGTTTCTCCCTTACTCAGGGGGCAGGTCAAGAGACCCAGTACTTC; CDR3: CATSREGSFSLTQGAGQETQYF
size: NA; V: TRBV5-6; D: NA; J: TRBJ1-5; DNA: TGTGCCAGCAGCTTGTCCGGGTACATAAATCAGCCCCAGCATTTT; CDR3: CASSLSGYINQPQHF
size: once; V: TRBV6-5; D: NA; J: TRBJ1-2; DNA: TGTGCCACGGGGGGACGAAACTATGGCTACACCTTC; CDR3: CATGGRNYGYTF
size: NA; V: TRBV25-1; D: NA; J: TRBJ1-4; DNA: TGTGCCAGCAGTGAATATAGGGAGAATGAAAAACTGTTTTTT; CDR3: CASSEYRENEKLFF
size: NA; V: TRBV5-4; D: NA; J: TRBJ1-3; DNA: TGTGCCAGCAGCTTGCGGGGAGGGGACACCATATATTTT; CDR3: CASSLRGGDTIYF
size: NA; V: TRBV6-5; D: NA; J: TRBJ2-3; DNA: TGTGCCAGCGGTCGGGTGGATACGCAGTATTTT; CDR3: CASGRVDTQYF
size: NA; V: TRBV5-6; D: NA; J: TRBJ2-2; DNA: TGTGCCAGCAGCAATGACTTGGGCGGGGAGCTGTTTTTT; CDR3: CASSNDLGGELFF
size: NA; V: TRBV19; D: NA; J: TRBJ1-4; DNA: TGTGCCAGTTCTCAGGGAACAACTAATGAAAAACTGTTTTTT; CDR3: CASSQGTTNEKLFF
size: NA; V: TRBV9; D: NA; J: TRBJ2-7; DNA: TGTGCCAGCAGCCCTCGGACGGGGACCTACGAGCAGTACTTC; CDR3: CASSPRTGTYEQYF
size: NA; V: TRBV5-4; D: TRBD1; J: TRBJ2-7; DNA: TGTGCCAGCAGCGCATCGGGACAGGGCCCCCGGAAGGAGCAGTACTTC; CDR3: CASSASGQGPRKEQYF
size: NA; V: TRBV12-3/TRBV12-4; D: NA; J: TRBJ1-1; DNA: TGTGCCAGCAGTTTCCCAAACACTGAAGCTTTCTTT; CDR3: CASSFPNTEAFF
size: once; V: TRBV5-4; D: TRBD2; J: TRBJ2-5; DNA: TGTGCCACCACTAGCGGGGGCCACGGGGAGACCCAGTACTTC; CDR3: CATTSGGHGETQYF
size: NA; V: TRBV7-2; D: NA; J: TRBJ2-7; DNA: TGTGCCAGCAGCGAAGGACAGCCCTACGAGCAGTACTTC; CDR3: CASSEGQPYEQYF
size: NA; V: TRBV4-1; D: NA; J: TRBJ2-3; DNA: TGCGCCAGCAGCCAAATGACTAGAATTGATACGCAGTATTTT; CDR3: CASSQMTRIDTQYF
size: NA; V: TRBV4-1; D: TRBD1; J: TRBJ1-2; DNA: TGCGCCAGCAGCCAACAACCGGGACAGGCTAACTATGGCTACACCTTC; CDR3: CASSQQPGQANYGYTF
size: NA; V: TRBV3-1/TRBV3-2; D: NA; J: TRBJ1-3; DNA: TGTGCCAGCAGCCAAGTCCTAAACTCTGGAAACACCATATATTTT; CDR3: CASSQVLNSGNTIYF
size: NA; V: TRBV6-5; D: NA; J: TRBJ2-1; DNA: TGTGCCAGCAGACGGTCTTACAATGAGCAGTTCTTC; CDR3: CASRRSYNEQFF
size: NA; V: TRBV10-3; D: TRBD2; J: TRBJ2-2; DNA: TGTGCCATCAGTGAGTCGAAGGGGCGGGGGGCCCCGAACACCGGGGAGCTGTTTTTT; CDR3: CAISESKGRGAPNTGELFF
size: NA; V: TRBV6-5; D: NA; J: TRBJ2-7; DNA: TGTGCCAGCAGAACCCGAGAGGGGGCCTACGAGCAGTACTTC; CDR3: CASRTREGAYEQYF
size: NA; V: TRBV5-1; D: TRBD2; J: TRBJ2-3; DNA: TGCGCCAGCAGCTCGGGGACTAGCGGGGGCAGCACAGATACGCAGTATTTT; CDR3: CASSSGTSGGSTDTQYF